Listed here are 26 T cell receptor beta chains from one sample, sequenced in a study of T cell responses to AZD1222 COVID-19 vaccine. TCRdb's copy holds only in-frame clones and misses some; the assay was immunoSEQ multiplex PCR. The sample consists of over 150,000 clones, 75% to 95% of them appearing once. The sample consisted of peripheral blood, taken on day 0 of AZD1222 vaccination. The receptors originated from an adult in good health.

The rearrangement joins TRBV4-1 to TRBJ2-5, with 10 nucleotides matching TRBD2. The CDR3 sequence is 17 residues long. CDR1 and CDR2 (germline): MGHRA, YSYEKL. Germline trimming cut 1 base from V and 2 bases from J; bases unmatched to any gene: 7. Here the CDR3 reads CASSQAFLAGAQETQYF. Here the CDR3 DNA reads TGCGCCAGCAGCCAAGCTTTCCTAGCGGGGGCGCAAGAGACCCAGTACTTC.

The chain recombines TRBV5-6 with TRBJ1-1; D is unresolved. Trimming took 0 bases from V and 10 from J, leaving 13 bases between them. Germline CDR1 SGHDT, CDR2 YYEEEE. This CDR3 is 13 amino acids long. The CDR3 DNA sequence: TGTGCCAGCAGCTTGGAGGGCAGGAATGTAGCTTTCTTT. Residues: CASSLEGRNVAFF.

This chain joins TRBV11-2 and TRBJ1-1; D remains unclear. The CDR3 extends over 14 amino acids. V lost 8 bases and J 0 bases, leaving 13 bases between the germline ends. Germline values: CDR1 SGHAT, CDR2 FQNNGV. Written as DNA, the CDR3 is TGTGCCAGCCTTCTAGGACGGATGAACACTGAAGCTTTCTTT. Its protein product is CASLLGRMNTEAFF.

Regarding this clone: This specimen includes other DNA sequences encoding the same CDR3. The chain uses TRBV13 and TRBJ1-2; 8 bases map to TRBD1. Germline V gene sequence: CDR1 PRHDT, CDR2 FYEKMQ (reference sequence). V trimming: 5 bases; J trimming: 2 bases; junction bases outside the gene matches: 4. This CDR3 contains 14 residues. The CDR3 sequence: CASSLGTGNYGYTF. The CDR3 nucleotides are TGTGCCAGCAGCCTTGGGACAGGAAACTATGGCTACACCTTC.

CDR3 nucleotides: TGCGCCAGCAGCCAAGAGGCAGCGAGCTCCTACAATGAGCAGTTCTTC. Translating it yields CASSQEAASSYNEQFF. The chain couples TRBV4-1 to TRBJ2-1; D uncertain. This CDR3 region has 16 residues. CDR1 is MGHRA and CDR2 is YSYEKL in the germline V gene. Trimming stripped 0 bases from V and 0 bases from J, with 9 bases between.

The V call is TRBV9, the J call TRBJ2-7; 12 bases line up with TRBD2. The CDR3 length is 15 residues. Germline lookup yields CDR1 SGDLS and CDR2 YYNGEE. V lost 3 bases, J lost 7 bases, and 8 bases stayed unmatched. CDR3 sequence reads: CASSEGLAGRGEQYF. CDR3 sequence (DNA): TGTGCCAGCAGCGAGGGACTAGCGGGCCGTGGAGAGCAGTACTTC.

The chain couples TRBV3-1 (or the pseudogene TRBV3-2) to TRBJ2-7, with D maybe TRBD1 (6 bases). V was trimmed by 1 base and J by 1 base, leaving 8 bases between them. The CDR3 spans 14 residues. Germline lookup yields CDR1 LGHDT and CDR2 YNNKEL (reference sequence). The CDR3 spells CASSQGQESYEQYF. The CDR3 DNA is TGTGCCAGCAGCCAAGGACAGGAGTCCTACGAGCAGTACTTC.

The chain recombines TRBV7-2 with TRBJ1-6; TRBD1 matches at 10 bases. V lost 6 bases to trimming and J lost 7 bases; unmatched junction nucleotides: 3. From germline, CDR1 is SGHTA and CDR2 FQGNSA. This CDR3 comprises 14 residues. CDR3 bases: TGTGCCAGCAGGACGGGACAGGGGAATTCACCCCTCCACTTT. Its translation is CASRTGQGNSPLHF.

The chain is built from TRBV5-8 and TRBJ1-5, with D perhaps TRBD1 (5 bases). The length of the CDR3 is 17 residues. V dropped 4 bases and J dropped 2 bases, with 19 bases sitting between them. CDR1 is SGHTS, CDR2 YDEGEE, per germline. The CDR3 DNA follows: TGTGCCAGCAGCGGGGGTTCGGACGTCGCGGGCAATCAGCCCCAGCATTTT. Encoded protein: CASSGGSDVAGNQPQHF.

CDR3 sequence reads: CASSRQGYGTQYF. The CDR3 coding sequence is TGTGCCAGCAGCCGGCAGGGGTATGGGACCCAGTACTTC. The V call is TRBV14, the J call TRBJ2-5; a weak D match, TRBD1 (6 bases). V lost 4 bases and J lost 7, with 13 bases in between. Germline CDR1 reads SGHDN; CDR2 reads FVKESK. This CDR3 has 13 amino acids.

This clone occurred once. The chain is built from TRBV6-5 and TRBJ1-1; TRBD1 matches at 7 bases. CDR1 MNHEY and CDR2 SVGAGI come from the germline V gene. CDR3 length: 15 amino acids. Trimming cost V 0 bases and J 1 base; bases outside gene matches: 2. The CDR3 sequence is CASSYSPGGNTEAFF. The CDR3 nucleotides read TGTGCCAGCAGTTACTCCCCAGGGGGGAACACTGAAGCTTTCTTT.

This clone appeared once. The chain carries TRBV27 and TRBJ2-3, with 7 bases lining up with TRBD2. V dropped 3 bases and J dropped 6; count of bases not matched to a gene: 0. The CDR3 is made up of 12 amino acids. Per the germline V gene, CDR1 is MNHEY and CDR2 is SMNVEV (reference sequence). CDR3 loop: CASSLGGDTQYF. CDR3 nucleotides: TGTGCCAGCAGTTTGGGGGGGGATACGCAGTATTTT.

This clone has just one count. V gene TRBV5-1 combines with J gene TRBJ1-1; D gene unclear. The CDR3 has 14 residues. Deletions cut 10 bases from V and 5 bases from J, with 21 bases between. The germline gives CDR1 SGHRS, CDR2 YFSETQ. This chain's CDR3 is CAVSKDPPSTEAFF. The CDR3 bases are TGCGCCGTCAGCAAAGACCCTCCTTCGACTGAAGCTTTCTTT. The full variable domain, its missing parts supplied by reference TRBV5-1 and TRBJ1-1, is KAGVTQTPRYLIKTRGQQVTLSCSPISGHRSVSWYQQTPGQGLQFLFEYFSETQRNKGNFPGRFSGRQFSNSRSEMNVSTLELGDSALYLCAVSKDPPSTEAFFGQGTRLTVV.

The rearrangement uses TRBV7-9 and TRBJ2-2; D ambiguous. The CDR3 sequence is 19 residues long. Germline V lookup: CDR1 SEHNR, CDR2 FQNEAQ (reference sequence). Deletions cut 4 bases from V and 2 bases from J, with 23 bases between. The CDR3, as DNA: TGTGCCAGCAGCTCGGCCGGTCGCGGCACCGCAGGAAACACCGGGGAGCTGTTTTTT. This translates into CASSSAGRGTAGNTGELFF.

The chain employs TRBV20-1 and TRBJ2-1, with D hard to call. V lost 6 bases to trimming and J lost 7 bases, with 10 bases between them. The CDR3 runs to 11 residues. Germline values: CDR1 DFQATT, CDR2 SNEGSKA (reference sequence). The CDR3 DNA follows: TGCAGTGCGAGTCCATTAAATGAGCAGTTCTTC. Translating it yields CSASPLNEQFF.

The chain joins TRBV6-5 to TRBJ2-5; 11 bases fit TRBD2. The V gene's germline CDR1 is MNHEY and CDR2 SVGAGI. This CDR3 has 15 amino acids. The V gene end was trimmed by 4 bases and the J gene end by 3 bases; junction bases not matched to a gene: 4. The chain's CDR3 is CASSLAGGREETQYF. The CDR3 nucleotides are TGTGCCAGCAGTTTAGCGGGGGGGCGGGAAGAGACCCAGTACTTC.

The rearrangement joins TRBV5-6 to TRBJ2-6; D unresolved. Germline assignment: CDR1 SGHDT and CDR2 YYEEEE. This CDR3 has 13 residues. Trimming pared 5 bases from V and 1 base from J, leaving 4 bases between. CDR3 residues: CASRVSGANVLTF. The CDR3 coding sequence is TGTGCCAGCAGAGTTTCTGGGGCCAACGTCCTGACTTTC.

The V and J genes are TRBV7-2 and TRBJ2-3, with a possible D match to TRBD1 (6 bases). This CDR3 comprises 14 residues. The V gene lost 4 bases and the J gene lost 2 bases, with 10 bases spanning the gap. Germline lookup yields CDR1 SGHTA and CDR2 FQGNSA. Here the CDR3 DNA reads TGTGCCAGCAGCTCGGACAGCCTCACAGATACGCAGTATTTT. It encodes CASSSDSLTDTQYF.

The genes are TRBV30 and TRBJ1-2, with D possibly being TRBD1 (5 bases). The CDR3 is 11 amino acids. The V gene's germline CDR1 is GTSNPN and CDR2 SVGIG (reference sequence). The ends were cut back, 1 base at V and 8 bases at J, with 8 bases in the middle. CDR3 nucleotide sequence: TGTGCCTGGAGTGCCCCAGGGGGCTACACCTTC. It translates to CAWSAPGGYTF.

The CDR3 here is CASSYSSAGSREAFF. CDR3 coding DNA: TGTGCCAGCAGTTACAGTTCGGCAGGGAGCCGTGAAGCTTTCTTT. The chain has TRBV6-5 and TRBJ1-1; D may be TRBD1 (5 bases). The V gene lost 2 bases and the J gene lost 7 bases, with 17 bases spanning the gap. Germline loops: CDR1 MNHEY, CDR2 SVGAGI. The CDR3 runs to 15 residues.

The chain has TRBV9 and TRBJ1-3; D possibly corresponds to TRBD1 (5 bases). CDR1 and CDR2 (germline): SGDLS, YYNGEE. The CDR3 length is 16 residues. With 2 bases removed from V and 0 bases from J, the gap between germline ends came to 12 bases. The CDR3, as DNA: TGTGCCAGCAGCGTCCAGGGTCCTATCTCTGGAAACACCATATATTTT. Translated, it gives CASSVQGPISGNTIYF.

This sequence joins TRBV6-5 and TRBJ1-1, with D uncertain. The germline V gene encodes CDR1 MNHEY and CDR2 SVGAGI. Trimming took off 0 bases at V and 0 bases at J, with 8 bases between the two ends. The CDR3 has 15 residues. The CDR3 here is CASSYSSRMNTEAFF. CDR3 coding DNA: TGTGCCAGCAGTTACTCAAGTCGAATGAACACTGAAGCTTTCTTT.

The V call is TRBV18, the J call TRBJ1-5; D gene unclear. The germline V gene encodes CDR1 KGHSH and CDR2 LQKENI. The CDR3 is 11 residues long. V was trimmed by 3 bases and J by 5 bases, leaving 2 bases between them. The CDR3 DNA follows: TGTGCCAGCTCACCGGATCAGCCCCAGCATTTT. The encoded protein is CASSPDQPQHF.

V is TRBV3-1 (or the pseudogene TRBV3-2) and J is TRBJ1-1; possibly TRBD1 for D (5 bases). V lost 3 bases and J lost 6, with 14 bases in between. This CDR3 contains 14 residues. CDR1 and CDR2 from the germline V gene are LGHDT and YNNKEL (reference sequence). The CDR3 spells CASSHQFVGAEAFF. The CDR3, as DNA: TGTGCCAGCAGCCATCAGTTTGTGGGGGCTGAAGCTTTCTTT.

The rearrangement joins TRBV19 to TRBJ2-2; D uncertain. Per germline, CDR1 LNHDA and CDR2 SQIVND (reference sequence). The CDR3 covers 13 residues. V was trimmed by 5 bases and J by 7 bases, leaving 11 bases between them. For the CDR3, the DNA is TGTGCCAGTAGTCCGACGGGCGTCGGGGAGCTGTTTTTT. Its translation is CASSPTGVGELFF.

This chain uses TRBV7-6 with TRBJ2-5; TRBD1 agrees at 9 bases. Germline CDR1 SGHVS, CDR2 FNYEAQ. Unmatched junction bases numbered 6, after V lost 5 bases and J lost 5 bases. The CDR3 has 14 residues. CDR3 protein: CASSGQGREETQYF. CDR3 nucleotides: TGTGCCAGCAGCGGACAGGGGAGGGAGGAGACCCAGTACTTC.